Listed here are 2 T cell receptor beta chains from one sample, sequenced in a study of human T cells and chemical hapten exposure. TCRdb processed the RACE reads anew with MiXCR; each CDR3 protein has one entry. The sample includes about 42,000 distinct CDR3 sequences, roughly 9% seen only once; the top ten take 14% to 15%. Time point in this sample: patch test 2, 6 weeks after DPC sensitization. Treatment given: therapeutic diphenylcyclopropenone sensitization with weekly scalp DPC. It was unfractionated whole blood from which total RNA was extracted. This material consisted of whole blood, taken in connection with sensitization to the hapten diphenylcyclopropenone (DPC). These receptors were collected from a woman in her twenties or thirties with alopecia areata. Some clones in this sample may be carry-over from other donors' samples.

This clonotype has just a few counts. The J gene is TRBJ2-2, the V gene TRBV7-6, with D uncertain. Per the germline V gene, CDR1 is SGHVS and CDR2 is FNYEAQ. The CDR3 extends over 16 amino acids. V was clipped by 2 bases and J by 1 base, with 11 bases between them. Here the CDR3 DNA reads TGTGCCAGCAGCTTATACGCGGAAATGAACACCGGGGAGCTGTTTTTT. As protein: CASSLYAEMNTGELFF.

This clonotype was seen repeatedly, ten times or more. V usage is TRBV2 and J usage is TRBJ2-5, with D perhaps TRBD2 (6 bases). The CDR3 has 14 residues. The germline V gene encodes CDR1 SNHLY and CDR2 FYNNEI. V was trimmed by 7 bases and J by 0 bases, leaving 12 bases between them. The CDR3 sequence: CASMYRDYQETQYF. The DNA of the CDR3 is TGTGCCAGCATGTATAGGGACTACCAAGAGACCCAGTACTTC.